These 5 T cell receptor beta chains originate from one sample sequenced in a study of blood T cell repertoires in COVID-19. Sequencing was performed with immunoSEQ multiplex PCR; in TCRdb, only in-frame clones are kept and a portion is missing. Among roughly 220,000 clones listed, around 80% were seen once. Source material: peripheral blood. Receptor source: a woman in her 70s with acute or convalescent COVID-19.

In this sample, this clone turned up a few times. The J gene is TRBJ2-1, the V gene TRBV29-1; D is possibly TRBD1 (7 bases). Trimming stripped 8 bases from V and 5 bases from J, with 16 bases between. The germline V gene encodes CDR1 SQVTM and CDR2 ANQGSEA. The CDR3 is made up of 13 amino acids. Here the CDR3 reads CSSRRDSNNEQFF. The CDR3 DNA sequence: TGCAGCTCTCGGAGGGACAGCAACAATGAGCAGTTCTTC.

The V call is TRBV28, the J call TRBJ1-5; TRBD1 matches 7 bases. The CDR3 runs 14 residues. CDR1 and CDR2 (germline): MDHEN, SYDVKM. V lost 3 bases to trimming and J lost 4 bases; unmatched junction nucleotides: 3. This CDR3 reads CASSFPGQNQPQHF. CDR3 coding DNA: TGTGCCAGCAGTTTCCCGGGACAGAATCAGCCCCAGCATTTT.

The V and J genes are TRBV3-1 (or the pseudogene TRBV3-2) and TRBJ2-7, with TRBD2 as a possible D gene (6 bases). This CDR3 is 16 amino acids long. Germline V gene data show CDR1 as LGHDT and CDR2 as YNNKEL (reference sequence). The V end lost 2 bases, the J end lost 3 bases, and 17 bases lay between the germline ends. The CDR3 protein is CASSQHSRDWDYEQYF. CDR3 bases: TGTGCCAGCAGCCAACACAGTCGGGACTGGGACTACGAGCAGTACTTC.

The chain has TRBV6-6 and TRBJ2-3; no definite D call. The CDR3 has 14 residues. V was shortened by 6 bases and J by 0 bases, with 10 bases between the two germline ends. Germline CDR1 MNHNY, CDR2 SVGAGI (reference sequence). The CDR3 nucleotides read TGTGCCAGCAGCCTCCCACTTAGCACAGATACGCAGTATTTT. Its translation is CASSLPLSTDTQYF.

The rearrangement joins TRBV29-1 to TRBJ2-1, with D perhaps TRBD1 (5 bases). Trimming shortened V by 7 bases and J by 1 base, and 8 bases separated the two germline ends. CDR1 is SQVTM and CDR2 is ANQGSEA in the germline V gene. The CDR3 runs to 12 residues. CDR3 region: CSADSSYNEQFF. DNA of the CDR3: TGCAGCGCCGACAGTTCCTACAATGAGCAGTTCTTC.